This T cell receptor (beta chain) was sequenced in a study of blood T cell repertoires in COVID-19. Method: immunoSEQ multiplex PCR; TCRdb's copy keeps in-frame clones and lacks some. The sample has about 400,000 clones, approximately 88% seen once. V lost 4 bases and J 0 bases, leaving 10 bases between the germline ends. Germline CDR1 SEHNR, CDR2 FQNEAQ (reference sequence). The CDR3 has 16 residues. The gene calls are TRBV7-9 and TRBJ1-6, with D possibly being TRBD1 (5 bases). This TCR was recovered from a man aged 35 to 55 with acute or convalescent COVID-19. Specimen: peripheral blood. In nucleotides, the CDR3 is TGTGCCAGCAGCTCCCGCGGGGCCTCCTATAATTCACCCCTCCACTTT. Protein product: CASSSRGASYNSPLHF.